The clone carrying this TCR beta chain was recorded many times. Antigen: not known. TCR beta VDJ and CDR3 profiles were obtained from a genomic DNA template. TCRdb re-called the reads through MiXCR, storing one row per CDR3 protein. The sample comprises 65,000 or so distinct CDR3 sequences, around 50% of which are singletons, and under 3% rests with the top ten. V was cut by 7 bases and J by 0 bases, with 16 bases left in between. Looked up from germline, CDR1 is SGHAT and CDR2 is FQNNGV. This CDR3 region has 16 residues. The record originates from a study of CD8+CD57+ T cells in acquired aplastic anemia. As for the study in general: Sorted CD4+ and CD8+ cells yielded roughly 3.5 ug of DNA on average. Healthy donors yielded some 11 million CD4+ cell reads on average. The study, taken as a whole, reports: With respect to CD8+ Simpson's diversity, patients and controls did not differ significantly.

The clonotype originates from a human donor in good health, serving as a control. V and J are TRBV11-2 and TRBJ1-3; D is unresolved. Sequenced input: sorted CD4+, CD8+, or CD8+CD57+ T cells (not recorded which) from PBMCs. CDR3 region: CASKSAGEFSGNTIYF. For the CDR3, the DNA is TGTGCCAGCAAGTCGGCGGGAGAATTCTCTGGAAACACCATATATTTT.